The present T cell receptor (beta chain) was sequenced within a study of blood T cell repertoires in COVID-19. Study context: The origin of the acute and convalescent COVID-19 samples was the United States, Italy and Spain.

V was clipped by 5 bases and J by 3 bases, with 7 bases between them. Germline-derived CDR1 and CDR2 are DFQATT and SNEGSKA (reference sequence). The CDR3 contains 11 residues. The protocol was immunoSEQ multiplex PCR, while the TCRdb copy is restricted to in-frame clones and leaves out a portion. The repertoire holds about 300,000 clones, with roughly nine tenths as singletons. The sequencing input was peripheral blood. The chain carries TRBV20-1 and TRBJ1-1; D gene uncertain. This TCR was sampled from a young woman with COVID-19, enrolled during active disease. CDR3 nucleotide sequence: TGCAGTGCTTTCCGGGACACTGAAGCTTTCTTT. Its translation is CSAFRDTEAFF.